Reported below is one T cell receptor (beta chain). Its binding antigen is unknown. No base qualities exist here, and no much larger clone lies one base off it. V is reduced by 4 bases and J by 5 bases, leaving a spacing of 18 bases between them. The CDR3, cysteine through phenylalanine, is 15 amino acids long. This entry keeps only the CDR3 DNA: 45 bases, framed from base 1. CDR1 and CDR2 are read off the germline V gene as SGDLS and YYNGEE. Whole blood was collected in K2EDTA tubes by collaborating institutions according to the institutions' own protocols. Collaborator samples were shipped for TCRbeta analysis as frozen whole blood, isolated PBMCs, or DNA extracted from either sample type. The sample is drawn from a study of blood T cell repertoires in COVID-19 (dated by TCRdb to 2020 to 2022). Notes on the research overall: Collaborator samples came from the United States, Italy and Spain and covered acute and convalescent phases of COVID-19. The prospective study material was composed of cDNA or gDNA derived from T cells, B-cell-depleted T cells, or PBMCs. Subjects who had been exposed to COVID-19, were actively infected with it, or had recovered from it provided the deeply sampled blood TCRbeta repertoires that made up the dataset. The repertoires were released in a freely available public database meant as a resource for research on the immune response to SARS-CoV-2. Samples came from the ongoing ImmuneRACE study (first 160 participants) plus 1,254 subjects from 6 global collaborators. Nearly every sample came with metadata listing a de-identified subject ID, COVID-19 status, age in years and sex. Where HLA class I and class II types were available, the types were taken from metadata supplied by the sample provider, not from assay-based typing.

Points the paper makes about the study in general: Clinical and demographic metadata were provided uncurated, with the amount varying by source and participant.

TCRbeta CDR3 regions were amplified from genomic DNA by means of the immunoSEQ Assay, a bias-controlled multiplex PCR. In the original analysis: The number of nucleated cells in each sample was estimated from the amplification of reference gene primers within the assay. To quantify the absolute abundance of each unique TCRbeta CDR3 rearrangement, sequence reads were collapsed and filtered. Productive Simpson clonality was computed per sample as the square root of Simpson's diversity index over productive rearrangements. The immuneACCESS repertoire file appears here via TCRdb, limited to in-frame rearrangements. These files lack a portion of the clones; in checked studies, under half of the deficit traces to unresolved V genes, and the cause of the others is not known. V and J calls and clone size are as listed in that table; D and trimming were resolved from the DNA. The sample table holds some 80,000 clones, of which around 74% were seen once. In total, the top ten clones hold 5.4% of the sample.

The sample consisted of peripheral blood. The source of this sequence is a woman of 80 years or more with active or convalescent COVID-19. The rearranged segments are TRBV9 and TRBJ2-5; the D gene is unclear. The CDR3 here reads CASSRLGLPLETQYF. The DNA sequence is given as TGTGCCAGCAGCCGTCTGGGCCTTCCCTTGGAGACCCAGTACTTC.